This T cell receptor (beta chain) was found in a study of regulatory T cells in long-lasting Graves disease. The study, taken as a whole, reports: Lower TCR diversity characterized persistent Graves' patients relative to newly diagnosed patients. TRBV28 was favored in persistent disease, as were TRBJ1-2 and TRBJ2-5. No thyroid tissue was studied; the work used peripheral blood only.

Described time point: newly diagnosed GD, antithyroid drugs for less than 3 months. Researchers made the TCR library from RNA that was extracted from PBMCs. This CDR3 has 15 amino acids. The trim removed 5 bases at V and 5 bases at J, leaving 9 bases unmatched. Germline lookup yields CDR1 SGHAT and CDR2 FQNNGV. This clonotype was recorded at least ten times. Its antigen is not known. Library construction for TCR beta used iRepertoire HTBI primers and Arm-PCR of CDR3 regions. TCRdb passed the multiplex PCR reads through MiXCR, listing each CDR3 protein once. The table has approximately 350,000 distinct CDR3 sequences, around 15% seen once. These same records also appear under a second study, on T cells in Graves' hyperthyroidism and ophthalmopathy. That report adds: The study left out patients who had uncontrolled infection, other autoimmune disease, pregnancy or lactation.

The TCR comes from a woman aged 18-29 years with Graves disease. Sequenced material: peripheral blood mononuclear cells (PBMCs), taken at new diagnosis, from a patient treated with antithyroid drugs. The V and J genes are TRBV11-2 and TRBJ2-5; 9 nucleotides match TRBD1. The CDR3 DNA follows: TGTGCCAGCAGCGGATACAGGGGGCGCGGGGAGACCCAGTACTTC. It specifies CASSGYRGRGETQYF.